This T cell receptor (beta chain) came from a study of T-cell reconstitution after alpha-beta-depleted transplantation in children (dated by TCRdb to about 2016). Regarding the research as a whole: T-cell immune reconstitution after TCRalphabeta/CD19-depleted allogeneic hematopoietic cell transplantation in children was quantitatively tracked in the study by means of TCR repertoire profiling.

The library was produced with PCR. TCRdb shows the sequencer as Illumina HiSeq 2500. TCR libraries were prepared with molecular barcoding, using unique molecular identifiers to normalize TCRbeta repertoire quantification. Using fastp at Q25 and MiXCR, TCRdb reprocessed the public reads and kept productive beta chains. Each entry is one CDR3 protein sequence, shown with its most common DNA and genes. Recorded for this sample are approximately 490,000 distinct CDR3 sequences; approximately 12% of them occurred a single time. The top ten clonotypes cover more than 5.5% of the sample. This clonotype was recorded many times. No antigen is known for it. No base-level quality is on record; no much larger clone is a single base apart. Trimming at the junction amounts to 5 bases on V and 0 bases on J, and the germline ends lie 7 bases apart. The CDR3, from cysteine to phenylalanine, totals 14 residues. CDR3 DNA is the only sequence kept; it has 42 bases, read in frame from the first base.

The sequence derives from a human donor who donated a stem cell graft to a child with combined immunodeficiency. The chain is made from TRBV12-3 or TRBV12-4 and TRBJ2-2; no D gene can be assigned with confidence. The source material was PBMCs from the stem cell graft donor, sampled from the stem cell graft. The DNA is TGTGCCAGCAGTAAATTAGCGAACACCGGGGAGCTGTTTTTT. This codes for CASSKLANTGELFF.